What follows is one T cell receptor (beta chain) and its context. This sample was taken from a study of blood T cell repertoires in COVID-19. Adults between about 18 and 89 years of age took part from approximately 24 US areas. Here immunoSEQ multiplex PCR was the method, and the copy in TCRdb shows in-frame clones only, minus some. The sample lists around 250,000 clones, roughly nine tenths occurring once. The receptor was isolated from a human donor in a cohort exposed to, infected with or recovered from COVID-19 (not recorded which). The donor label of this sample is uncertain. The sequencing sample was made of PBMCs or T cells enriched from blood (not recorded which).

CDR3 amino acids: CASSLGGGQPQHF. In DNA form, the CDR3 reads TGTGCCAGCAGCTTAGGCGGGGGGCAGCCCCAGCATTTT. The chain uses TRBV7-9 and TRBJ1-5, with a weak D call TRBD1 (5 bases). Germline V lookup: CDR1 SEHNR, CDR2 FQNEAQ (reference sequence). V lost 1 base and J lost 7, with 8 bases in between. The CDR3 is 13 residues long.